The entry that follows covers one T cell receptor (beta chain) sequence. Its antigen remains unidentified. The data stem from a study of T cells after yellow fever vaccination. The CDR3 loop spans 17 amino acids. Germline V gene data show CDR1 as LGHNA and CDR2 as YSLEER. J was trimmed by 0 bases and V by 4 bases; bases with no gene match: 10. A process of 5'RACE template switching, which added a universal primer site and UMIs, was used to make TCR cDNA. Each CDR3 protein gets one entry after TCRdb re-called the 5' RACE reads with MiXCR. This sample yields about 320,000 distinct CDR3 sequences, of which around 4.5% are seen a single time; just under 20% belongs to the top ten. Findings and limits, study-wide: After the booster, about 95% of CD4 and 88% of CD8 primary-response clones were re-detected.

The specimen was PBMCs, collected 15 days after the yellow fever booster vaccination. V is TRBV4-3 and J is TRBJ2-3, with 7 bases that match TRBD1. The receptor's source is a man between 18 and 29 years old who received the YFV17D yellow fever vaccine. This CDR3 is CASSRTPTGVSTDTQYF. CDR3 nucleotide sequence: TGCGCCAGCAGCCGAACCCCCACAGGGGTGAGCACAGATACGCAGTATTTT.